This T cell receptor (beta chain) was recovered during a study of cytomegalovirus exposure and HLA in healthy donors. Study results and caveats: Within an earlier analysis, most TCR beta V segments proved productive either about 87% or about 30% of the time.

From germline, CDR1 is LNHNV and CDR2 YYDKDF (reference sequence). V shed 1 base and J 3 bases; nucleotides not matched to a gene: 5. This CDR3 spans 15 amino acids. As concerns this clone: Its antigen is not known.

With 60 Vbeta and 13 Jbeta primers, the PCR was carried out. TCRdb's copy holds only in-frame clones and misses some; the assay was immunoSEQ multiplex PCR. Among over 250,000 clones listed, just over 85% were seen once. This TCR derives from a middle-aged man in good health and CMV-seropositive. This chain connects TRBV15 to TRBJ2-5; 7 positions agree with TRBD2. The sequencing input was PBMCs. As DNA, the CDR3 is TGTGCCACCAGCAGAGGAACTAGCGCTAAAGAGACCCAGTACTTC. It translates to CATSRGTSAKETQYF. Full variable domain (outside the CDR3, taken from reference TRBV15 and TRBJ2-5): DAMVIQNPRYQVTQFGKPVTLSCSQTLNHNVMYWYQQKSSQAPKLLFHYYDKDFNNEADTPDNFQSRRPNTSFCFLDIRSPGLGDTAMYLCATSRGTSAKETQYFGPGTRLLVL.